This T cell receptor beta chain appears in the sequencing data of a study of regulatory dendritic cells for organ transplantation. Sorted T cells were CFSE-labeled and cultured 5 days with allogeneic regulatory or mature dendritic cells at 1:10. To note about this clone: Its antigen is undetermined.

Data came from immunoSEQ multiplex PCR; TCRdb stores just in-frame clones and leaves some out. Here the sample spans over 10,000 clones, about three fifths being singletons. Study-wide results and limits: Naive T cells showed high diversity, memory cells less, memory CD8+ least. Resting memory CD8+ T cells held the most alloreactive clonotypes.

This CDR3 has 15 amino acids. CDR1 is SEHNR and CDR2 is FQNEAQ in the germline V gene (reference sequence). Trimming stripped 4 bases from V and 3 bases from J, with 15 bases between. The sequenced sample consisted of naive CD8+ T cells from blood cultured with dendritic cells. The subset was: CD45RA+ naive T cells. The TCR sequence derives from a human donor in good health. The chain combines TRBV7-9 with TRBJ1-1, with D possibly matching TRBD1 (5 bases). The CDR3 loop is CASSSGLSPHTEAFF. The CDR3 DNA follows: TGTGCCAGCAGCTCGGGACTCTCACCCCACACTGAAGCTTTCTTT.